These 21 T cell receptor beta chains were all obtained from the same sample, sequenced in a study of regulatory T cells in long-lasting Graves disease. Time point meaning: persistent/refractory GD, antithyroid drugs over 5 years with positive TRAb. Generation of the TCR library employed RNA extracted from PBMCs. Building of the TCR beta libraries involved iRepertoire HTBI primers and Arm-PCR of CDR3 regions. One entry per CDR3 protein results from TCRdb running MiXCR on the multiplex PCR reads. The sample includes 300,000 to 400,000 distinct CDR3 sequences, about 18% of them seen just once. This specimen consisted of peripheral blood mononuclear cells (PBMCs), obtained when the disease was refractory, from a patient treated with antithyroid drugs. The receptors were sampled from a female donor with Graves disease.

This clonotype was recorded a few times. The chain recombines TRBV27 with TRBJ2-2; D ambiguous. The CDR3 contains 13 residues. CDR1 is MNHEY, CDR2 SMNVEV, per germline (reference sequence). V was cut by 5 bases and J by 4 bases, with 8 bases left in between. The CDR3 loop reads CASSTRSTGELFF. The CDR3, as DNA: TGTGCCAGCAGTACTCGTTCCACCGGGGAGCTGTTTTTT.

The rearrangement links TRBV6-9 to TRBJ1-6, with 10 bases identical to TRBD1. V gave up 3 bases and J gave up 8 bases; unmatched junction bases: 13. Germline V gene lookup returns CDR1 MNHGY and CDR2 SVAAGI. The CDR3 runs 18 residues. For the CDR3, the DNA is TGTGCCAGCAGTTACCTCCCGACAGGGGGCGGTTGGTATTCACCCCTCCACTTT. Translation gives CASSYLPTGGGWYSPLHF.

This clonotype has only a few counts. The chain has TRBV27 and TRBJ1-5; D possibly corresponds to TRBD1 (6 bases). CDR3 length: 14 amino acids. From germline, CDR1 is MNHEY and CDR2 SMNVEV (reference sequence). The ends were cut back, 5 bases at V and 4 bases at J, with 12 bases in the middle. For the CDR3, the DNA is TGTGCCAGCAGTCTCAGGGGTTGGAATCAGCCCCAGCATTTT. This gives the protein CASSLRGWNQPQHF.

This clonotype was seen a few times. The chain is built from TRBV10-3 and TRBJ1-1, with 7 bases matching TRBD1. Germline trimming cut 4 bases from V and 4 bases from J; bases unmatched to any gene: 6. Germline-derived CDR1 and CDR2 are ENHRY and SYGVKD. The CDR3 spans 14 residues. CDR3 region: CAISGMTGTTEAFF. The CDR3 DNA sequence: TGTGCCATCAGTGGAATGACAGGGACCACTGAAGCTTTCTTT.

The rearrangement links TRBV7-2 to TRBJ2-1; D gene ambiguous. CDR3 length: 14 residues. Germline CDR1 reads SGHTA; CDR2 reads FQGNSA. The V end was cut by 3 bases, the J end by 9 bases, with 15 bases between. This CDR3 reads CASSLVQPHTEQFF. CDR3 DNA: TGTGCCAGCAGCTTGGTCCAACCCCACACTGAGCAGTTCTTC.

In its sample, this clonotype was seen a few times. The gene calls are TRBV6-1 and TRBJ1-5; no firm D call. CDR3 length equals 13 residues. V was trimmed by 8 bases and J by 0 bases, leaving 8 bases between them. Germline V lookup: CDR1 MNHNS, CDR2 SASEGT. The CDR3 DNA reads TGTGCCAGCCTCATGTATAGCAATCAGCCCCAGCATTTT. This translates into CASLMYSNQPQHF.

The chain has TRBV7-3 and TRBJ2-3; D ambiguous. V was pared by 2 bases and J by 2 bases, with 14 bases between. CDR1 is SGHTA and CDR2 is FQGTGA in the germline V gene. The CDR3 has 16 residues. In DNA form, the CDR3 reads TGTGCCAGCAGCTTAGGTGGCCGGCGTCCCACAGATACGCAGTATTTT. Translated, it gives CASSLGGRRPTDTQYF.

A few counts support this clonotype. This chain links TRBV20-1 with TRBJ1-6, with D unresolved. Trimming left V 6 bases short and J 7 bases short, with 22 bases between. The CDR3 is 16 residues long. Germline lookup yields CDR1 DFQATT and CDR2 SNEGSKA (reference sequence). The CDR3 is CSAPAAGILQNSPLHF. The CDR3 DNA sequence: TGCAGTGCCCCAGCCGCCGGGATACTTCAAAATTCACCCCTCCACTTT.

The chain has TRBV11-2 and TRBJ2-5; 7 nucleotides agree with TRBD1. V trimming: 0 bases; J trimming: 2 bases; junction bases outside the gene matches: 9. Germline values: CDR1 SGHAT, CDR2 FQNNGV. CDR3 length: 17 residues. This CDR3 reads CASSLDSWTGIQETQYF. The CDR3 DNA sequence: TGTGCCAGCAGCTTAGATAGTTGGACAGGCATTCAAGAGACCCAGTACTTC.

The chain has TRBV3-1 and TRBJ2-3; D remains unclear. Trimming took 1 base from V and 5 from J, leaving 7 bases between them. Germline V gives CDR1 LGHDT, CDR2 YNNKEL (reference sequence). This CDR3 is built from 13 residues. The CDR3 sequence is CASSQGHGDTQYF. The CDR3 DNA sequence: TGTGCCAGCAGCCAAGGTCATGGAGATACGCAGTATTTT.

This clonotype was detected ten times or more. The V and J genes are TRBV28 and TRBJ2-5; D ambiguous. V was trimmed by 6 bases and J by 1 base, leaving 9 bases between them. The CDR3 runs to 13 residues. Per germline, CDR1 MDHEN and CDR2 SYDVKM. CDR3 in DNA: TGTGCCAGCAGCTTCCCCAGCCAAGAGACCCAGTACTTC. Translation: CASSFPSQETQYF.

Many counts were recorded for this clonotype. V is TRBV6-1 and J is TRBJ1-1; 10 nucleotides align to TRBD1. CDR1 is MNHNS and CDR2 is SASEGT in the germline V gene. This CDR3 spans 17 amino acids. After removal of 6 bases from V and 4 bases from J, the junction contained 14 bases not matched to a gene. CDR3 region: CASRSLTGGRVSTEAFF. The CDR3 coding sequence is TGTGCCAGCAGATCCCTGACAGGGGGCCGCGTTAGCACTGAAGCTTTCTTT.

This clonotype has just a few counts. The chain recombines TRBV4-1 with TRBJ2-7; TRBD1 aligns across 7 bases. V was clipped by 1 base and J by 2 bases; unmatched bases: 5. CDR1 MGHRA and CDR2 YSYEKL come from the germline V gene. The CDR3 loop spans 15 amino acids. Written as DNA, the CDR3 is TGCGCCAGCAGCCAAGGCCGACAGGGAACCTACGAGCAGTACTTC. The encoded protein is CASSQGRQGTYEQYF.

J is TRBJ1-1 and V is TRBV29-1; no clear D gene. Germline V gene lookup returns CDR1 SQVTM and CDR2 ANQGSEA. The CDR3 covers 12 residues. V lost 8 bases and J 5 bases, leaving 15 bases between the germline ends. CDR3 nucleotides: TGCAGCTTTAGGGATTGGGGAACTGAAGCTTTCTTT. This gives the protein CSFRDWGTEAFF.

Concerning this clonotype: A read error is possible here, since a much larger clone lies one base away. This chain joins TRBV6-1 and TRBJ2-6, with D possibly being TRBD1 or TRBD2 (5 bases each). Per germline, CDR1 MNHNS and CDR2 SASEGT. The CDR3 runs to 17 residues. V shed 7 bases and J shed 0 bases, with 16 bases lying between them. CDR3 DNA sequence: TGTGCCAGCACCGAACAGGAGGCGTACTCTGGGGCCAACGTCCTGACTTTC. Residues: CASTEQEAYSGANVLTF.

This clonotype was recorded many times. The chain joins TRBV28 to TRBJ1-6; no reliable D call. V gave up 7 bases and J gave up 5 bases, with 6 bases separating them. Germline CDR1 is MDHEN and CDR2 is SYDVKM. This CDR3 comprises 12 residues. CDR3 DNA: TGTGCCAGCAAGACAAATAATTCACCCCTCCACTTT. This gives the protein CASKTNNSPLHF.

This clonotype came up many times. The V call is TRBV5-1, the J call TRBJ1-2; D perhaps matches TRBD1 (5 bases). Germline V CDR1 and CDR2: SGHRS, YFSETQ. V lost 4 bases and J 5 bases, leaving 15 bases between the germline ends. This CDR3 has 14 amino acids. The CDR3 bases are TGCGCCAGCAGCCGAGGGGTACAGTCTTATGGCTACACCTTC. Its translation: CASSRGVQSYGYTF.

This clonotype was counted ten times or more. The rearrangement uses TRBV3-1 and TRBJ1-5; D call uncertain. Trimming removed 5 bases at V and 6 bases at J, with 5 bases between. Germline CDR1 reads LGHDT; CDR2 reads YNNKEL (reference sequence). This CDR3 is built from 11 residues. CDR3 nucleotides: TGTGCCAGCAGCTTTACTCAGCCCCAGCATTTT. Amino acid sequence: CASSFTQPQHF. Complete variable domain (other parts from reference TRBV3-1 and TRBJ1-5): DTAVSQTPKYLVTQMGNDKSIKCEQNLGHDTMYWYKQDSKKFLKIMFSYNNKELIINETVPNRFSPKSPDKAHLNLHINSLELGDSAVYFCASSFTQPQHFGDGTRLSIL.

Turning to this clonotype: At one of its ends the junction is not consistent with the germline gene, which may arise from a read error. CDR3 DNA sequence: TGCAGCGTTAAGGGGGCAGACGAGCGGTACTTC. It codes for CSVKGADERYF. This sequence joins TRBV29-1 and TRBJ2-7; the match to TRBD1 covers 7 bases. Germline V gene data show CDR1 as SQVTM and CDR2 as ANQGSEA. CDR3 length: 11 residues.

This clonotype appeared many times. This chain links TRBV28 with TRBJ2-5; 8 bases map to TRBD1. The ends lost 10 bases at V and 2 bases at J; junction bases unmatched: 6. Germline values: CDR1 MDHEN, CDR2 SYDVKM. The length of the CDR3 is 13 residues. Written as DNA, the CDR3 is TGTGCCACTTACCACAGGGGGCAAGAGACCCAGTACTTC. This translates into CATYHRGQETQYF. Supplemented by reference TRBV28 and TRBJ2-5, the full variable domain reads DVKVTQSSRYLVKRTGEKVFLECVQDMDHENMFWYRQDPGLGLRLIYFSYDVKMKEKGDIPEGYSVSREKKERFSLILESASTNQTSMYLCATYHRGQETQYFGPGTRLLVL.

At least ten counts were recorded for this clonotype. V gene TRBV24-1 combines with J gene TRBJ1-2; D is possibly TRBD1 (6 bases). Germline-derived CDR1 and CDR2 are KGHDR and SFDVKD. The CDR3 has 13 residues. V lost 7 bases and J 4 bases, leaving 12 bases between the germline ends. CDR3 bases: TGTGCCACCAGCGGGACACGAGGCTATGGCTACACCTTC. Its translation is CATSGTRGYGYTF.